These 32 T cell receptor beta chains share one sample of origin, sequenced in a study of beta chain features in type 1 diabetes. General study results and limits: Among patients with Type 1 diabetes, TCRB CDR3s were moderately but significantly shorter in every one of the four CD4+ subsets.

cDNA synthesis used the whole RNA isolate, giving expressed TCRB sequences. The assay was immunoSEQ multiplex PCR, and TCRdb's table has in-frame clones only and misses some. The sample comprises some 700,000 clones, about an eighth of which are singletons, and less than 0.025% rests with the top ten. These receptors have no identified antigens. Sequencing was performed on naive CD4+ T cells from blood. These receptor sequences come from a man in his late teens or twenties with type 1 diabetes.

The chain recombines TRBV5-4 with TRBJ2-3, with TRBD1 as a possible D gene (5 bases). V was clipped by 3 bases and J by 4 bases, with 18 bases between them. This CDR3 is built from 16 residues. Germline values: CDR1 SGHNT, CDR2 YYREEE (reference sequence). The CDR3 here is CASSSPGHYRADTQYF. The CDR3 DNA sequence: TGTGCCAGCAGCTCACCCGGACACTACCGCGCAGATACGCAGTATTTT.

This clone occurred a few times. The CDR3 DNA follows: TGCGCCAGCAGCGGGGGTAACAATCAGCCCCAGCATTTT. Its translation: CASSGGNNQPQHF. This rearrangement joins TRBV5-1 to TRBJ1-5; the D gene is possibly TRBD1 (5 bases). The V gene's germline CDR1 is SGHRS and CDR2 YFSETQ. The length of the CDR3 is 13 residues. The germline V and J ends were trimmed by 4 bases and 3 bases, with 8 bases remaining between them.

The J gene is TRBJ2-3, the V gene TRBV7-8; possibly TRBD1 or TRBD2 for D (6 bases each). Germline CDR1 is SGHVS and CDR2 is FQNEAQ. The CDR3 contains 15 residues. V lost 5 bases to trimming and J lost 7 bases, with 19 bases between them. CDR3: CASSPRGPPTHTQYF. The CDR3 nucleotides read TGTGCCAGCAGCCCCCGGGGGCCCCCAACCCATACGCAGTATTTT.

The chain carries TRBV2 and TRBJ2-5, with 11 bases that match TRBD2. CDR1 is SNHLY, CDR2 FYNNEI, per germline. With 1 base clipped from V and 9 bases from J, the junction kept 7 bases outside the gene matches. The CDR3 is 15 residues long. CDR3 sequence reads: CASSEGLAGHGAQYF. The CDR3 bases are TGTGCCAGCAGTGAAGGACTAGCGGGGCATGGGGCCCAGTACTTC.

The V and J genes are TRBV18 and TRBJ2-3; TRBD2 might be the D (5 bases). The CDR3 is 16 amino acids. Trimming pared 5 bases from V and 0 bases from J, leaving 15 bases between. The germline V gene has CDR1 KGHSH and CDR2 LQKENI. CDR3 bases: TGTGCCAGCTCATCTCCGGACGACTATAGCACAGATACGCAGTATTTT. Translating it yields CASSSPDDYSTDTQYF.

This clone was counted a few times. V is TRBV14 and J is TRBJ2-3; TRBD1 matches at 9 bases. J was trimmed by 1 base and V by 4 bases; bases with no gene match: 3. Germline V gene sequence: CDR1 SGHDN, CDR2 FVKESK. This CDR3 contains 15 residues. In DNA, the CDR3 is TGTGCCAGCAGCCGTTGGACAGGGGGCACAGATACGCAGTATTTT. Translation: CASSRWTGGTDTQYF.

This clone has a handful of counts. The J gene is TRBJ1-1, the V gene TRBV10-3; 11 bases map to TRBD1. This CDR3 comprises 13 residues. CDR1 ENHRY and CDR2 SYGVKD come from the germline V gene. Trimming removed 6 bases from V and 8 bases from J; junction bases left unmatched: 5. The CDR3 DNA reads TGTGCCATCAGGGGACAGGGGGACCTAGAAGCTTTCTTT. Translated: CAIRGQGDLEAFF.

This clone was observed a few times. The chain is built from TRBV18 and TRBJ1-4; a weak D match, TRBD1 (5 bases). The CDR3 is made up of 13 amino acids. Germline V gives CDR1 KGHSH, CDR2 LQKENI. Trimming left V 6 bases short and J 6 bases short, with 11 bases between. The CDR3 loop reads CASSQGRYEKLFF. CDR3 coding DNA: TGTGCCAGCTCCCAGGGACGGTATGAAAAACTGTTTTTT.

In regard to this clone: Other DNA sequences in this specimen translate into the identical CDR3. The V gene is TRBV20-1, the J gene TRBJ2-7, with D perhaps matching TRBD1 (6 bases). V lost 5 bases, J lost 5 bases, and 10 bases lay in between. This CDR3 has 11 amino acids. Germline CDR1 and CDR2: DFQATT and SNEGSKA (reference sequence). CDR3 in amino acids: CSASRTDEQYF. The CDR3 bases are TGCAGTGCTTCTCGGACAGACGAGCAGTACTTC.

The sample holds a few counts of this clone. Other nucleotide sequences in the sample specify the same CDR3. The chain couples TRBV29-1 to TRBJ1-3, with no clear D. Deletions cut 4 bases from V and 0 bases from J, with 7 bases between. CDR3 size: 13 residues. The germline CDR1 and CDR2 sequences are SQVTM and ANQGSEA. CDR3 protein: CSVVTVSGNTIYF. The CDR3 DNA reads as TGCAGCGTTGTCACCGTCTCTGGAAACACCATATATTTT.

This sequence joins TRBV11-2 and TRBJ2-5; TRBD2 is a possible D gene (5 bases). The DNA end is a closer match to TRBJ2-7, so the J assignment may be wrong. Germline assignment: CDR1 SGHAT and CDR2 FQNNGV. The CDR3 runs 14 residues. The CDR3 nucleotides read TGTGCCAGCAGCCTGGACTCCCTGGGGTACGAGCAGTACTTC. Its translation: CASSLDSLGYEQYF.

With regard to this clone: This sample also contains other DNA sequences that code for the same CDR3. The CDR3 nucleotides are TGTGCCAGCAGCGTAGAAGGCAGGGGTAATTCACCCCTCCACTTT. It codes for CASSVEGRGNSPLHF. This chain links TRBV9 with TRBJ1-6; D is perhaps TRBD1 (6 bases). CDR3 length: 15 residues. Per the germline V gene, CDR1 is SGDLS and CDR2 is YYNGEE. V lost 0 bases and J 6 bases, leaving 10 bases between the germline ends.

The chain is built from TRBV4-1 and TRBJ2-1; 8 bases line up with TRBD1. Germline-derived CDR1 and CDR2 are MGHRA and YSYEKL. The CDR3 covers 17 residues. V gave up 0 bases and J gave up 9 bases; unmatched junction bases: 13. The CDR3 coding sequence is TGCGCCAGCAGCCAAGATCGTTCGACAGGGGTTTACGGTGAGCAGTTCTTC. It yields the protein CASSQDRSTGVYGEQFF.

The CDR3 DNA is TGTGCCAGGGGGCATAAGACACCATCTTACAATGAGCAGTTCTTC. As protein: CARGHKTPSYNEQFF. The chain uses TRBV6-6 and TRBJ2-1; maybe TRBD1 (5 bases). The CDR3 is 15 amino acids. The germline V and J ends were trimmed by 9 bases and 4 bases, with 19 bases remaining between them. CDR1 and CDR2 (germline): MNHNY, SVGAGI (reference sequence).

V usage is TRBV10-3 and J usage is TRBJ1-1; no clear D gene. V lost 6 bases and J 1 base, leaving 9 bases between the germline ends. In germline, CDR1 is ENHRY, CDR2 SYGVKD. The CDR3 totals 13 residues. The CDR3, as DNA: TGTGCCATCAGAATTAACAAGAACACTGAAGCTTTCTTT. Translating it yields CAIRINKNTEAFF.

The chain is built from TRBV28 and TRBJ1-2; the D gene is possibly TRBD1 (5 bases). The CDR3 totals 14 residues. V lost 5 bases and J lost 8, with 18 bases in between. In germline, CDR1 is MDHEN, CDR2 SYDVKM. DNA for the CDR3: TGTGCCAGCAGTCCTCAACAGGTCCTGAGCGGCTACACCTTC. Translation gives CASSPQQVLSGYTF.

The chain joins TRBV4-1 to TRBJ1-5; TRBD1 might be the D (5 bases). Looked up from germline, CDR1 is MGHRA and CDR2 is YSYEKL. The CDR3 consists of 15 residues. V lost 4 bases to trimming and J lost 3 bases, with 13 bases between them. For the CDR3, the DNA is TGCGCCAGCAGCCTCGTCCAGGGTAACAATCAGCCCCAGCATTTT. As protein: CASSLVQGNNQPQHF.

The chain is built from TRBV19 and TRBJ2-3, with D hard to call. Germline-derived CDR1 and CDR2 are LNHDA and SQIVND (reference sequence). This CDR3 is built from 15 residues. The V end lost 5 bases, the J end lost 6 bases, and 18 bases lay between the germline ends. CDR3 nucleotides: TGTGCCAGTAGTGGGTTCGCAACCTCTTGGGATACGCAGTATTTT. As protein: CASSGFATSWDTQYF.

The chain recombines TRBV28 with TRBJ2-2; D might be TRBD1 or TRBD2, each matching 5 bases. CDR1 is MDHEN, CDR2 SYDVKM, per germline. The germline V and J ends were trimmed by 6 bases and 4 bases, with 18 bases remaining between them. The CDR3 length is 16 residues. The CDR3 spells CASSHLGEPSTGELFF. DNA of the CDR3: TGTGCCAGCAGCCATCTGGGGGAGCCTAGCACCGGGGAGCTGTTTTTT. Supplemented by reference TRBV28 and TRBJ2-2, the full variable domain reads DVKVTQSSRYLVKRTGEKVFLECVQDMDHENMFWYRQDPGLGLRLIYFSYDVKMKEKGDIPEGYSVSREKKERFSLILESASTNQTSMYLCASSHLGEPSTGELFFGEGSRLTVL.

This clone was seen a handful of times. The chain couples TRBV7-9 to TRBJ2-3, with D possibly being TRBD1 or TRBD2 (5 bases each). V gave up 7 bases and J gave up 3 bases, with 17 bases separating them. This CDR3 has 15 amino acids. Germline V CDR1 and CDR2: SEHNR, FQNEAQ (reference sequence). The CDR3 loop is CASMPPPGTTDTQYF. DNA for the CDR3: TGTGCCAGCATGCCGCCGCCTGGGACGACAGATACGCAGTATTTT.

J is TRBJ2-5 and V is TRBV11-3, with 9 bases fitting TRBD1. This CDR3 is built from 16 residues. Losses at the gene ends were 1 base for V and 5 bases for J; bases not matched to a gene: 8. Germline CDR1 and CDR2: SGHNT and YENEEA. CDR3 in amino acids: CASSLAPGTGMETQYF. In nucleotides, the CDR3 is TGTGCCAGCAGCTTAGCCCCCGGGACAGGGATGGAGACCCAGTACTTC.

J is TRBJ2-3 and V is TRBV7-9; a possible D gene is TRBD2 (5 bases). CDR1 and CDR2 from the germline V gene are SEHNR and FQNEAQ (reference sequence). Trimming pared 4 bases from V and 3 bases from J, leaving 17 bases between. This CDR3 comprises 16 residues. The CDR3 is CASSSDLGVGTDTQYF. CDR3 DNA sequence: TGTGCCAGCAGCTCCGACCTGGGAGTGGGAACAGATACGCAGTATTTT.

This clone was observed a few times. The chain is built from TRBV25-1 and TRBJ2-1; D is uncertain. This CDR3 is 16 amino acids long. The germline V gene encodes CDR1 MGHDK and CDR2 SYGVNS. The ends were cut back, 0 bases at V and 0 bases at J, with 9 bases in the middle. CDR3 loop: CASSEYGRSSYNEQFF. The DNA of the CDR3 is TGTGCCAGCAGTGAATATGGCAGGAGCTCCTACAATGAGCAGTTCTTC.

This clone turned up a few times. The gene calls are TRBV30 and TRBJ1-1, with D unresolved. Per germline, CDR1 GTSNPN and CDR2 SVGIG (reference sequence). The CDR3 spans 14 residues. Trimming cost V 3 bases and J 1 base, with 12 bases left between them. CDR3 coding DNA: TGTGCCTGGAGGTCCGGACGGCCGAACACTGAAGCTTTCTTT. Its translation is CAWRSGRPNTEAFF.

In regard to this clone: The sample has other DNA sequences that encode this CDR3 too. The chain recombines TRBV7-2 with TRBJ1-5; 7 bases align to TRBD1. With 4 bases clipped from V and 2 bases from J, the junction kept 2 bases outside the gene matches. Germline V gives CDR1 SGHTA, CDR2 FQGNSA. This CDR3 has 14 amino acids. This CDR3 reads CASSSGQGNQPQHF. The CDR3 DNA reads TGTGCCAGCAGCTCCGGACAGGGCAATCAGCCCCAGCATTTT. The whole variable domain, remainder taken from reference TRBV7-2 and TRBJ1-5, is GAGVSQSPSNKVTEKGKDVELRCDPISGHTALYWYRQSLGQGLEFLIYFQGNSAPDKSGLPSDRFSAERTGGSVSTLTIQRTQQEDSAVYLCASSSGQGNQPQHFGDGTRLSIL.

This clone was recorded a few times. V usage is TRBV10-3 and J usage is TRBJ2-5; D is possibly TRBD2 (6 bases). The CDR3 extends over 13 amino acids. Germline V gene data show CDR1 as ENHRY and CDR2 as SYGVKD. The V gene lost 10 bases and the J gene lost 4 bases, with 16 bases spanning the gap. The CDR3 loop is CASRAGTGETQYF. The DNA of the CDR3 is TGTGCCAGCAGGGCGGGGACGGGAGAGACCCAGTACTTC.

The chain uses TRBV30 and TRBJ2-5; TRBD2 matches 9 bases. CDR1 GTSNPN and CDR2 SVGIG come from the germline V gene (reference sequence). CDR3 length equals 13 residues. V lost 3 bases and J lost 4; bases outside the gene matches: 3. CDR3 bases: TGTGCCTGGAGGCAAGCGGGGGGAGAGACCCAGTACTTC. Its translation is CAWRQAGGETQYF. The whole variable domain, filled in from reference TRBV30 and TRBJ2-5, reads SQTIHQWPATLVQPVGSPLSLECTVEGTSNPNLYWYRQAAGRGLQLLFYSVGIGQISSEVPQNLSASRPQDRQFILSSKKLLLSDSGFYLCAWRQAGGETQYFGPGTRLLVL.

This clone was picked up a small number of times. The chain couples TRBV7-9 to TRBJ1-1, with D unresolved. This CDR3 contains 14 residues. The germline gives CDR1 SEHNR, CDR2 FQNEAQ (reference sequence). V was trimmed by 1 base and J by 6 bases, leaving 12 bases between them. The CDR3: CASSLDEGWAEAFF. CDR3 coding DNA: TGTGCCAGCAGCTTAGATGAGGGTTGGGCTGAAGCTTTCTTT.

This clone was detected a few times. The chain has TRBV7-9 and TRBJ1-2, with D unresolved. Germline V CDR1 and CDR2: SEHNR, FQNEAQ (reference sequence). The germline V and J ends were trimmed by 5 bases and 4 bases, with 14 bases remaining between them. The CDR3 length is 14 residues. The CDR3 bases are TGTGCCAGCAGCGCCCCCGGGTCCTTCTATGGCTACACCTTC. Encoded protein: CASSAPGSFYGYTF.

This clone has only a few counts. The rearrangement uses TRBV29-1 and TRBJ1-1, with D maybe TRBD1 (5 bases). The CDR3 loop spans 16 amino acids. Germline V gives CDR1 SQVTM, CDR2 ANQGSEA. Trimming took 7 bases from V and 1 from J, leaving 22 bases between them. CDR3 DNA sequence: TGCAGCGGCGGATCTATTCAGGGACTGCAGAACACTGAAGCTTTCTTT. Protein: CSGGSIQGLQNTEAFF.

This clone has only a few counts. J is TRBJ1-5 and V is TRBV6-1; D not certain. The length of the CDR3 is 14 residues. Trimming pared 6 bases from V and 0 bases from J, leaving 9 bases between. Per germline, CDR1 MNHNS and CDR2 SASEGT. The CDR3 here is CASSRRVSNQPQHF. CDR3 nucleotide sequence: TGTGCCAGCAGCCGTAGGGTTAGCAATCAGCCCCAGCATTTT.

CDR3 nucleotide sequence: TGTGCCAGCCAGCTGAGGGACTCTGAAGCTTTCTTT. Residues: CASQLRDSEAFF. The rearrangement uses TRBV6-5 and TRBJ1-1; D perhaps matches TRBD1 (5 bases). The germline V gene has CDR1 MNHEY and CDR2 SVGAGI. Trimming stripped 8 bases from V and 6 bases from J, with 13 bases between. The CDR3 is 12 residues long.